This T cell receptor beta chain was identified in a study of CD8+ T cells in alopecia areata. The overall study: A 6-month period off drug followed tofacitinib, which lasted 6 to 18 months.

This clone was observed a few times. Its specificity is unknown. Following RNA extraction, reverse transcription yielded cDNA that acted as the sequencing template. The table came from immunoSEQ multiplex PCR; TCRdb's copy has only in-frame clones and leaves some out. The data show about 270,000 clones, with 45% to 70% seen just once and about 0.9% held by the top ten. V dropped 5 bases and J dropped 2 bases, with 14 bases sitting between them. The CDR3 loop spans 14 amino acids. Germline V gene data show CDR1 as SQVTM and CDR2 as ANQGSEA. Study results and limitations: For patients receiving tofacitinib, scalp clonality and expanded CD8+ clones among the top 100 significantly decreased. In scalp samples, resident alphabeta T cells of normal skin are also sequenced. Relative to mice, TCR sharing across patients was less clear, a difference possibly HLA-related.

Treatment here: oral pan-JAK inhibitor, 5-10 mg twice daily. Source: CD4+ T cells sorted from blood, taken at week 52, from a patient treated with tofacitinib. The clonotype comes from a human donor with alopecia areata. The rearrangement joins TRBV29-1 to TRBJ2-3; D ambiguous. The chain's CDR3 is CSVRSLLYTDTQYF. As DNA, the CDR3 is TGCAGCGTTCGTTCCCTGTTATACACAGATACGCAGTATTTT.